The present T cell receptor beta chain was sequenced within a study of tumor-infiltrating lymphocytes in primary liver carcinoma. Study details: Patients included men and women of 30 to 69 years. Study findings and constraints: Tumors had a top-250-clone fraction that was significantly higher than blood (p = 0.039).

The input was approximately 0.45 ug total RNA; TCR beta cDNA was made from it with a constant-region primer. Three rounds of nested multiplex PCR with slightly modified ARM-PCR produced TCR beta libraries. Amplification in the first two PCR rounds was performed using TRBV1-TRBV30 forward primers and a C-beta reverse primer for approximately 10 cycles each. TCRdb passed the multiplex PCR reads through MiXCR, listing each CDR3 protein once. The table lists some 190,000 distinct CDR3 sequences, roughly 60% of them singletons. The source of the blood RNA was unsorted whole blood, and germline DNA was extracted as well. Those patients suffered from chronic HBV infection and were treatment-naive. V lost 7 bases, J lost 3 bases, and 7 bases stayed unmatched. The CDR3 extends over 13 amino acids. CDR1 is SQVTM and CDR2 is ANQGSEA in the germline V gene. As regards this clonotype: Its antigen is undetermined.

What was sequenced was peripheral blood. This chain connects TRBV29-1 to TRBJ2-7; TRBD1 matches 9 bases. The sequence was collected from a middle-aged man with primary liver carcinoma and hepatitis B virus infection. CDR3: CSARTGEYYEQYF. CDR3 in DNA: TGCAGCGCACGGACAGGGGAGTACTACGAGCAGTACTTC.